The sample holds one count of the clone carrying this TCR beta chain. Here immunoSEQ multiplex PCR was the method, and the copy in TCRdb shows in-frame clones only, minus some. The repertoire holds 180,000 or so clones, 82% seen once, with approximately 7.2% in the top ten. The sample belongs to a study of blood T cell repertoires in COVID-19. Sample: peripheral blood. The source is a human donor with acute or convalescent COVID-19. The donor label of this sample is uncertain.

CDR3 amino acids: CASSFGQYSNQPQHF. CDR3 sequence (DNA): TGTGCCAGCAGTTTTGGGCAGTATAGCAATCAGCCCCAGCATTTT. The V and J genes are TRBV27 and TRBJ1-5; no definite D call. V dropped 3 bases and J dropped 0 bases, with 9 bases sitting between them. The CDR3 spans 15 residues. Germline-derived CDR1 and CDR2 are MNHEY and SMNVEV (reference sequence).